The next 2 T cell receptor beta chains were all read from a single sample in a study of blood T cells in healthy people across ages. With a J-beta primer mix and a sample-barcoded 5' primer, a second PCR ran 7 to 11 cycles. In TCRdb, the 5' RACE reads were re-called with MiXCR into one record per CDR3 protein. The data show fewer than 900,000 distinct CDR3 sequences, roughly 40% seen once. What was sequenced was blood. The receptors were sampled from a man younger than 35 in good health.

The genes are TRBV20-1 and TRBJ2-3; TRBD2 might be the D (5 bases). This CDR3 has 14 residues. The germline gives CDR1 DFQATT, CDR2 SNEGSKA (reference sequence). V lost 1 base to trimming and J lost 5 bases, with 13 bases between them. The CDR3 spells CSARVVTIVDTQYF. For the CDR3, the DNA is TGCAGTGCTAGAGTAGTGACTATCGTAGATACGCAGTATTTT.

V usage is TRBV6-2 or TRBV6-3 and J usage is TRBJ2-1, with D perhaps matching TRBD2 (5 bases). Germline CDR1 and CDR2: MNHEY and SVGEGT. The V end lost 0 bases, the J end lost 6 bases, and 12 bases lay between the germline ends. The CDR3 is 15 residues long. CDR3 DNA sequence: TGTGCCAGCAGTTACTCTTGGGCCCTAGCCAATGAGCAGTTCTTC. It yields the protein CASSYSWALANEQFF.